This is a list of T cell receptor beta chains from one sample in a study of early T cells in non-severe SARS-CoV-2 infection. TCRdb used MiXCR to reprocess the 5' RACE reads, holding one entry per CDR3 protein. The sample records approximately 75,000 distinct CDR3 sequences, about 4.6% being singletons. Sequences were derived from whole blood, sampled at baseline. The receptors derive from an adult who was a healthcare worker with PCR-confirmed SARS-CoV-2 infection or an uninfected control (not recorded which). The donor label of this sample is uncertain. CDR3s leave out the opening cysteine and the closing phenylalanine or tryptophan.

v_gene: TRBV7-9; j_gene: TRBJ1-3; CDR3aa: ASSSTGGITSGNTIY
v_gene: TRBV7-9; j_gene: TRBJ2-7; CDR3aa: ASRRQGVGTAVSYEQY
v_gene: TRBV18; j_gene: TRBJ2-3; CDR3aa: ASSPTGQRTDTQY
v_gene: TRBV11-1; j_gene: TRBJ2-5; CDR3aa: ASSLLPSKETQY
v_gene: TRBV4-1; j_gene: TRBJ1-6; CDR3aa: ASSQDGRSPLH
v_gene: TRBV28; j_gene: TRBJ2-5; CDR3aa: ASTLGGRYQETQY
v_gene: TRBV9; j_gene: TRBJ2-5; CDR3aa: ASSTPSGGTQETQY
v_gene: TRBV7-3; j_gene: TRBJ2-2; CDR3aa: ASSLSRNTGELF
v_gene: TRBV18; j_gene: TRBJ2-7; CDR3aa: ASSPNTIAYEQY
v_gene: TRBV6-5; j_gene: TRBJ1-3; CDR3aa: ASSYSSNSGGRGNTIY
v_gene: TRBV5-1; j_gene: TRBJ2-2; CDR3aa: ASSLGRANTGELF
v_gene: TRBV5-6; j_gene: TRBJ2-3; CDR3aa: ASSRTGAYTDTQY
v_gene: TRBV10-1; j_gene: TRBJ2-2; CDR3aa: ASSDWGATGELF
v_gene: TRBV5-6; j_gene: TRBJ2-1; CDR3aa: ASSSPLAGVNEQF
v_gene: TRBV5-1; j_gene: TRBJ2-7; CDR3aa: ASSGTPGTTYEQY
v_gene: TRBV12-3/TRBV12-4; j_gene: TRBJ2-7; CDR3aa: ASSPGHVVDEQY
v_gene: TRBV7-2; j_gene: TRBJ2-3; CDR3aa: ASSRGTGTDTQY
v_gene: TRBV20-1; j_gene: TRBJ1-5; CDR3aa: SASSGQGVQPQH
v_gene: TRBV6-4; j_gene: TRBJ1-3; CDR3aa: ASTDAGLTASENTIY
v_gene: TRBV7-2; j_gene: TRBJ2-5; CDR3aa: ASTLTLKETQY
v_gene: TRBV12-3/TRBV12-4; j_gene: TRBJ2-3; CDR3aa: ASSRAGGGTQY
v_gene: TRBV11-2; j_gene: TRBJ2-5; CDR3aa: ASSLEMTSGGYQETQY
v_gene: TRBV12-5; j_gene: TRBJ2-7; CDR3aa: ASGQGSPYEQY
v_gene: TRBV3-1; j_gene: TRBJ1-1; CDR3aa: ASSQGTGNTEAF
v_gene: TRBV27; j_gene: TRBJ2-7; CDR3aa: ASSSPGTGVNEQY
v_gene: TRBV19; j_gene: TRBJ2-5; CDR3aa: ASSIESSQETQY
v_gene: TRBV3-1; j_gene: TRBJ1-1; CDR3aa: ASSPPIGMNTEAF
v_gene: TRBV20-1; j_gene: TRBJ2-3; CDR3aa: SASPGWTSGGLDTQY
v_gene: TRBV5-1; j_gene: TRBJ2-3; CDR3aa: ASSSGQITDTQY
v_gene: TRBV4-3; j_gene: TRBJ1-1; CDR3aa: ASSHTQGETEAF
v_gene: TRBV5-1; j_gene: TRBJ2-7; CDR3aa: ASSLDEGRNEQY
v_gene: TRBV6-2/TRBV6-3; j_gene: TRBJ1-2; CDR3aa: ASSSPQAGDYGYT
v_gene: TRBV21-1; j_gene: TRBJ2-2; CDR3aa: ASRTGGHTGELF
v_gene: TRBV3-1; j_gene: TRBJ2-3; CDR3aa: ASSQDAGTKADTQY
v_gene: TRBV20-1; j_gene: TRBJ1-3; CDR3aa: SATQGTGNTIY
v_gene: TRBV7-2; j_gene: TRBJ2-7; CDR3aa: ASGRNRAPYEQY
v_gene: TRBV19; j_gene: TRBJ1-2; CDR3aa: ASSIVFGAWGYT
v_gene: TRBV6-4; j_gene: TRBJ1-1; CDR3aa: ASSLSREVTEAF
v_gene: TRBV7-6; j_gene: TRBJ1-4; CDR3aa: ASSFGSPPEKLF
v_gene: TRBV10-3; j_gene: TRBJ2-7; CDR3aa: AISEPGQSISYEQY
v_gene: TRBV7-8; j_gene: TRBJ1-6; CDR3aa: ASSLMDAKNSPLH
v_gene: TRBV5-5; j_gene: TRBJ1-4; CDR3aa: ASSLIQGGGEKLF
v_gene: TRBV28; j_gene: TRBJ1-6; CDR3aa: ASSLSGFSDSPLH